This T cell receptor beta chain was retrieved from a study of CD8 T cells in Susac syndrome. Random hexamers served to reverse transcribe roughly 0.45 to 1 ug RNA. Each CDR3 protein gets one entry after TCRdb re-called the immunoSEQ multiplex PCR reads with MiXCR. There are about 440,000 distinct CDR3 sequences in the sample; 85% to 90% occur only once, and under 0.15% lies in the top ten. The TCR sequence derives from a human donor with multiple sclerosis. The specimen sequenced was CD8+ T cells from PBMCs.

The CDR3 region is CASSDPGLAGGAYNEQFF. DNA of the CDR3: TGTGCCAGCAGTGACCCGGGACTAGCGGGAGGTGCCTACAATGAGCAGTTCTTC. The chain employs TRBV6-1 and TRBJ2-1; TRBD2 matches 15 bases. The length of the CDR3 is 18 residues. Trimming removed 3 bases from V and 2 bases from J; junction bases left unmatched: 5. The germline V gene has CDR1 MNHNS and CDR2 SASEGT.